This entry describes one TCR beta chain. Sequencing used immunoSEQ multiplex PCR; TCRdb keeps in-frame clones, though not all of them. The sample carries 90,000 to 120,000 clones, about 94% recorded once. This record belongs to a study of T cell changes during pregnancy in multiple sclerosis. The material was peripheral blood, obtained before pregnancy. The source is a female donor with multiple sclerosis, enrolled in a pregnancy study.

The CDR3 loop is CASSQPDEKLFF. As DNA, the CDR3 is TGCGCCAGCAGCCAGCCGGATGAAAAACTGTTTTTT. The J gene is TRBJ1-4, the V gene TRBV4-1; D not certain. This CDR3 is built from 12 residues. Germline assignment: CDR1 MGHRA and CDR2 YSYEKL. Trimming left V 3 bases short and J 6 bases short, with 5 bases between.